This paragraph covers one T cell receptor (beta chain) sequence. The data belong to a study of blood T cell repertoires in COVID-19. This CDR3 is 15 amino acids long. V shed 7 bases and J shed 6 bases, with 21 bases lying between them. CDR1 MNHEY and CDR2 SMNVEV come from the germline V gene (reference sequence). Original analysis: Estimation of nucleated cell counts relied on the amplification of reference gene primers. The method was immunoSEQ multiplex PCR; TCRdb's version includes in-frame clones alone and lacks a portion of them. V and J calls and clone size are those listed in that table; D and trimming were worked out from the DNA. The sample has several thousand clones, 80% to 85% seen once; the top ten hold 10%.

Sequenced: peripheral blood. The source is a human donor in a cohort sampled during active COVID-19. This sequence joins TRBV27 and TRBJ1-2; no clear D gene. The CDR3 spells CASTADTLRGNGYTF. In DNA form, the CDR3 reads TGTGCCAGCACCGCAGACACCTTACGGGGTAATGGCTACACCTTC.